The 3 T cell receptor beta chains listed next were all sequenced from one sample in a study of spatial heterogeneity in lung cancer. TCRdb ran MiXCR on the 5' RACE reads and lists one entry per CDR3 protein. The table records roughly 13,000 distinct CDR3 sequences, 3.8% of them present only once. Sample time point: sample taken at primary tumor resection. The sample here was PBMCs, taken at surgery. These receptors were taken from a male donor with early-stage non-small cell lung cancer.

This clonotype was counted at least ten times. This chain joins TRBV6-6 and TRBJ1-5; tentatively, D is TRBD1 (6 bases). V lost 10 bases and J lost 6, with 16 bases in between. The length of the CDR3 is 13 residues. CDR1 and CDR2 (germline): MNHNY, SVGAGI (reference sequence). In nucleotides, the CDR3 is TGTGCCACCGCCACAGGGTCTCGTCAGCCCCAGCATTTT. This translates into CATATGSRQPQHF.

In this sample, this clonotype turned up many times. The rearrangement joins TRBV20-1 to TRBJ2-1; D uncertain. The CDR3 is 13 residues long. Trimming cost V 4 bases and J 7 bases, with 14 bases left between them. Germline V gene data show CDR1 as DFQATT and CDR2 as SNEGSKA (reference sequence). CDR3 sequence reads: CSAIRPAANEQFF. In DNA form, the CDR3 reads TGCAGTGCTATTAGGCCCGCCGCGAATGAGCAGTTCTTC.

This clonotype came up many times. The chain joins TRBV9 to TRBJ2-4; D unclear. CDR1 and CDR2 (germline): SGDLS, YYNGEE. The V end lost 0 bases, the J end lost 8 bases, and 15 bases lay between the germline ends. The CDR3 is 15 residues long. For the CDR3, the DNA is TGTGCCAGCAGCGTAGGCCGGGCTGGGGTCGACATTCAGTACTTC. This sequence encodes CASSVGRAGVDIQYF.